This is a list of T cell receptor beta chains from one sample in a study of identical twins. TCRdb passed the 5' RACE reads through MiXCR, listing each CDR3 protein once. Here the sample spans around 230,000 distinct CDR3 sequences, approximately 9% being singletons. Sequencing was carried out using memory (CD45RO+) T cells sorted from blood. The receptors were sampled from a woman younger than 35 in good health. Both conserved end residues are part of each CDR3. Each record gives: clone size, D gene, J gene, V gene, CDR3 protein. The D gene is left open where the match is weak. The size entry is marked missing in some rows and otherwise reads once, few, many or a size class.

>few|TRBD1|TRBJ1-1|TRBV6-1
CASSGTGREAEAFF
>.|TRBD2|TRBJ2-3|TRBV7-2
CASSFRTSGGDTQYF
>few|.|TRBJ2-5|TRBV9
CASSPGHGGETQYF
>many|.|TRBJ1-1|TRBV20-1
CSARGQLNTEAFF
>few|TRBD1|TRBJ1-2|TRBV4-2
CASSQDLQGANYGYTF
>many|TRBD1|TRBJ2-1|TRBV5-8
CASRPWEGTGDNNEQFF
>many|.|TRBJ1-2|TRBV7-9
CASSLEGVHGYTF
>.|TRBD1|TRBJ1-4|TRBV29-1
CSATQGAGGTFF
>few|TRBD2|TRBJ2-1|TRBV20-1
CSATIAGRDNEQFF
>many|.|TRBJ1-1|TRBV6-1
CATFHYGGAKTEAFF
>many|.|TRBJ2-2|TRBV7-2
CASSPHSVPGELFF
>few|TRBD1|TRBJ1-1|TRBV5-1
CASSLGTGGADTEAFF